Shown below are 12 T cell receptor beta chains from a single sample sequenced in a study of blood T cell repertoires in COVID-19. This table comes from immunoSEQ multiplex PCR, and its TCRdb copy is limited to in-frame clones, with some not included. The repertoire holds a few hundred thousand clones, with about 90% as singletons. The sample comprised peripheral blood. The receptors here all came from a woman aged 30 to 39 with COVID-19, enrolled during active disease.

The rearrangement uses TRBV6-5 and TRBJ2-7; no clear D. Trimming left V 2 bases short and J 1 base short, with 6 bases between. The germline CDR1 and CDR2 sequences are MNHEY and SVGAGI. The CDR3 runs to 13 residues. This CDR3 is CASSYGFSYEQYF. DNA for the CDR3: TGTGCCAGCAGTTACGGCTTTTCCTACGAGCAGTACTTC.

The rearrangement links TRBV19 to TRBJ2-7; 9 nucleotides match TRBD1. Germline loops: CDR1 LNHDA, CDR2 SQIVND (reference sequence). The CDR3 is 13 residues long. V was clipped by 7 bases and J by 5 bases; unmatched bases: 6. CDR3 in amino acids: CASMKDRGHEQYF. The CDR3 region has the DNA TGTGCCAGTATGAAGGACAGGGGCCACGAGCAGTACTTC.

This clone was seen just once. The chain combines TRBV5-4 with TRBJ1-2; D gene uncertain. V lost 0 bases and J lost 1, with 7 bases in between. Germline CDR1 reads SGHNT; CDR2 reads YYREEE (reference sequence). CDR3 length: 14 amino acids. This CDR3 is CASSLDALNYGYTF. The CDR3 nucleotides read TGTGCCAGCAGCTTGGACGCGCTTAACTATGGCTACACCTTC.

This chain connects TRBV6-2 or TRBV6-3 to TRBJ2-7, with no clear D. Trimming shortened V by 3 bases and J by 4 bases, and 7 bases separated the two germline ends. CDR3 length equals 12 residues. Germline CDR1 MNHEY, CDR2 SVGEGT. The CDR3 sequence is CASSYNLYEQYF. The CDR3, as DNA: TGTGCCAGCAGTTATAATTTGTACGAGCAGTACTTC.

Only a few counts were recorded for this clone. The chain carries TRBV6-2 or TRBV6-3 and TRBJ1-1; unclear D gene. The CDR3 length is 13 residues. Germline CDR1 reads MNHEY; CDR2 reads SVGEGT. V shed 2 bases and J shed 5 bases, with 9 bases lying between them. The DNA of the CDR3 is TGTGCCAGCAGTTACACCAGACAAACTGAAGCTTTCTTT. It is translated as CASSYTRQTEAFF.

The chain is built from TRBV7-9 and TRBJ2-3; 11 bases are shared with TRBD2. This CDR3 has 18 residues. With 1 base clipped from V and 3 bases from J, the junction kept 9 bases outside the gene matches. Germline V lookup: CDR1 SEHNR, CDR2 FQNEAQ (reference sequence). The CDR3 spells CASSLDRRASGRTDTQYF. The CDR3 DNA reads TGTGCCAGCAGCTTAGATCGGCGGGCTAGCGGGAGGACAGATACGCAGTATTTT.

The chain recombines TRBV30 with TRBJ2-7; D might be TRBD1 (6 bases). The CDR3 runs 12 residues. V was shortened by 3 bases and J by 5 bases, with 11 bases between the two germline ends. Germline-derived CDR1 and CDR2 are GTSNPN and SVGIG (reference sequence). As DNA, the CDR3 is TGTGCCTGGAGCGAACAGGGCCACGAGCAGTACTTC. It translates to CAWSEQGHEQYF.

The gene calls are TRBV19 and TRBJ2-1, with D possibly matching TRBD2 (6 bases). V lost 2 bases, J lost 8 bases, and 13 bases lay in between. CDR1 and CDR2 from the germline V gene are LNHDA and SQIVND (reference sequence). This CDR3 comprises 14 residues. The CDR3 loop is CASSISGASDEQFF. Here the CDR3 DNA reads TGTGCCAGTAGTATATCGGGAGCCAGCGATGAGCAGTTCTTC.

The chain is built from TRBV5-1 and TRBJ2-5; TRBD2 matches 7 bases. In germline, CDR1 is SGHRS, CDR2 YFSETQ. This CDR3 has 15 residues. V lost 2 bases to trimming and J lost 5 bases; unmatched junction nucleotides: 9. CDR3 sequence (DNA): TGCGCCAGCAGCTTTTGGGGCGGGAGCGGGGAGACCCAGTACTTC. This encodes CASSFWGGSGETQYF.

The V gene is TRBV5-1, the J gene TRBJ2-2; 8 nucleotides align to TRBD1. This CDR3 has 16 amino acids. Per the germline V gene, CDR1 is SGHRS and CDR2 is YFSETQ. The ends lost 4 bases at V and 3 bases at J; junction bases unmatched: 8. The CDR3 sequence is CASSLDRALDTGELFF. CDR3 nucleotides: TGCGCCAGCAGCCTGGACAGGGCGTTAGACACCGGGGAGCTGTTTTTT.

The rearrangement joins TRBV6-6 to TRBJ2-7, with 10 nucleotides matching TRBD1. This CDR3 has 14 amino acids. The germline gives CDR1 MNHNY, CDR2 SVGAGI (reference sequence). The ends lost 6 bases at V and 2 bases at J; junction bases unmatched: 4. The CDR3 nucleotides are TGTGCCAGCAGGACCGGGACAGGGGCCTACGAGCAGTACTTC. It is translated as CASRTGTGAYEQYF.

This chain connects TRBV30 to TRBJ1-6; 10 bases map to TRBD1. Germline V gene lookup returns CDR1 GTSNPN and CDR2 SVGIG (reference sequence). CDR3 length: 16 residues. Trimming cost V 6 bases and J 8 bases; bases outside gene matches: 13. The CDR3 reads CACAITGTGDYSPLHF. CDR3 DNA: TGTGCCTGCGCTATTACAGGGACAGGGGATTATTCACCCCTCCACTTT.